The subject of this entry is one T cell receptor beta chain. The antigen is undetermined. Adult Caucasians living in Nashville, Tennessee made up all of the donors. These data come from a study of shared clonotypes between healthy human individuals. Findings and caveats of the study: Limitation of the genetic and exposure-history diversity represented came from the few donors. The sole specimen, blood, was sampled, and tissue repertoires likely differ.

Execution of the assay was at deep level. The data were produced by immunoSEQ multiplex PCR, yet TCRdb's version contains in-frame clones alone and is incomplete. This sample has about 1 million clones, with more than 65% found just once. Sample: memory CD4+ T cells sorted from blood. Subset of the sample: CD45RA-negative fraction. This sequence was found in a man between 18 and 35 years old in good health.

The chain's CDR3 is CASSLGGTSGGYNEQFF. The CDR3 nucleotides read TGCGCCAGCAGCTTGGGTGGGACTAGCGGGGGTTACAATGAGCAGTTCTTC. This chain connects TRBV5-1 to TRBJ2-1; 14 nucleotides agree with TRBD2. Losses at the gene ends were 0 bases for V and 4 bases for J; bases not matched to a gene: 3. The length of the CDR3 is 17 residues. Germline lookup yields CDR1 SGHRS and CDR2 YFSETQ.